This T cell receptor beta chain was sequenced in a study of blood T cell repertoires in COVID-19. Across the study: In each case, the material was cDNA or gDNA derived from T cells, B-cell-depleted T cells, or PBMCs.

Researchers sorted participants into cohorts using their self-reported clinical history. Libraries were prepared by immunoSEQ multiplex PCR; TCRdb keeps only in-frame clonotypes and omits some of them. This table has 120,000 to 150,000 clones, roughly 80% appearing once. Input material: PBMCs or T cells enriched from blood (not recorded which). The TCR was taken from a middle-aged man with acute COVID-19.

The CDR3 DNA follows: TGTGCCAGCAGCCCTCGAATAGCGACTGAAGCTTTCTTT. It codes for CASSPRIATEAFF. The chain carries TRBV4-2 and TRBJ1-1, with no clear D. V was trimmed by 4 bases and J by 5 bases, leaving 11 bases between them. The CDR3 is made up of 13 amino acids. Germline CDR1 is LGHNA and CDR2 is YNFKEQ.